This record concerns one T cell receptor (beta chain) sequence. Authors' data handling: Amplification of reference gene primers provided the estimated nucleated cell counts. This table comes from immunoSEQ multiplex PCR, and its TCRdb copy is limited to in-frame clones, with some not included. V and J calls and clone size are copied from that table; D and trimming were computed from the DNA. Here the sample spans fewer than 250,000 clones, approximately 86% being singletons. The sample belongs to a study of blood T cell repertoires in COVID-19. In the study overall: COVID-19 samples, acute and convalescent, were from the United States, Italy and Spain.

Sequenced sample: peripheral blood. The TCR comes from a woman aged 55-69 years with active or convalescent COVID-19.

CDR3 protein: CASSQPAQGGHEQFF. CDR3 coding DNA: TGTGCCAGCAGCCAACCGGCCCAGGGGGGCCATGAGCAGTTCTTC. The V and J genes are TRBV4-2 and TRBJ2-1, with a possible D match to TRBD1 (7 bases). This CDR3 is built from 15 residues. V lost 2 bases, J lost 8 bases, and 16 bases lay in between. The germline CDR1 and CDR2 sequences are LGHNA and YNFKEQ.